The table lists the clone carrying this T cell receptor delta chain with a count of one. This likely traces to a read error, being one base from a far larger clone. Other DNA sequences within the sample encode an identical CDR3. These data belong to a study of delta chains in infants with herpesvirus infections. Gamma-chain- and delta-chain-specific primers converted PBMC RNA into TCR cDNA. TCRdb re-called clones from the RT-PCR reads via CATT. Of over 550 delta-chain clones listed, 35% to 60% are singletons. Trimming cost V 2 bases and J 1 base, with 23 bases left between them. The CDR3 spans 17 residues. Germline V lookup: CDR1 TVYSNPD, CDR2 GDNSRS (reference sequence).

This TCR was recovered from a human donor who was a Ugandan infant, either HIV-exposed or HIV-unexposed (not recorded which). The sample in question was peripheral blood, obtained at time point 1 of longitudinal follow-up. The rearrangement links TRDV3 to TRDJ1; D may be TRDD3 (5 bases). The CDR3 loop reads CAFAFGAAGGRTDKLIF. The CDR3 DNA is TGTGCCTTTGCGTTCGGAGCTGCCGGGGGCCGCACCGATAAACTCATCTTT.